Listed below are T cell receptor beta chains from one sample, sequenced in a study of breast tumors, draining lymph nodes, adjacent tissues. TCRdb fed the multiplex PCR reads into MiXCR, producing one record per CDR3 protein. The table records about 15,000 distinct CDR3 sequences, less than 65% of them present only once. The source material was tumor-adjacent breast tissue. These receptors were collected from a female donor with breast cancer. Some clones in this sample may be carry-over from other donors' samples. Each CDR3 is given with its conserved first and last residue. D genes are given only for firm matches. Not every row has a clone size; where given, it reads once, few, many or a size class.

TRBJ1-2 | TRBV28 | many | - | TGTGCCAGCAGTTTATACAGCCAGGGCTATGGCTACACCTTC | CASSLYSQGYGYTF
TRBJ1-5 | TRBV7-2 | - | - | TGTGCCAGCAGCTTATCGGGGTTTTTAGTGGGTCAGCCCCAGCATTTT | CASSLSGFLVGQPQHF
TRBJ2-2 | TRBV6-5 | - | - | TGTGCCAGCAGTGGGGCTTTGGGCAGCACCGGGGAGCTGTTTTTT | CASSGALGSTGELFF
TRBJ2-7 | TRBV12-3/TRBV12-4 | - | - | TGTGCCAGCAGTGAAACCGGGACAACCTACGAGCAGTACTTC | CASSETGTTYEQYF
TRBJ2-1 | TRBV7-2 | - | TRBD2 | TGCGCCAGCAGCCCCGGGACTAGCGGTTGGCAGTTCTTC | CASSPGTSGWQFF
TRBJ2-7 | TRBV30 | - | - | TGTGCCTGGAGTGAACAAGTGACCGAGCAGTACTTC | CAWSEQVTEQYF
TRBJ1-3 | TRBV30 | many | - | TGTGCCTGGAGTCCGGACTGGAGCTCTGGAAACACCATATATTTT | CAWSPDWSSGNTIYF
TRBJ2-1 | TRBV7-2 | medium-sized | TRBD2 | TGTGCCAGCAGCTTAATGAGCGGGAGGCACAATGAGCAGTTCTTC | CASSLMSGRHNEQFF
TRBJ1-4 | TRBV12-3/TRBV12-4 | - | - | TGTGCCAGCAGTTTAGGGGGGGAAAAACTGTTTTTT | CASSLGGEKLFF
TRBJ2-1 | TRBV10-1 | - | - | TGCGCCAGCAGCGAGCACCGCTTGCAAAGGATCTCGTTCTTC | CASSEHRLQRISFF
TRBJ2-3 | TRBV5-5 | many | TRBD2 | TGTGCCAGCAGCTCACTAGCGGGAGGGAAGACAGATACGCAGTATTTT | CASSSLAGGKTDTQYF
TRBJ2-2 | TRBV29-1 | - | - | TGCAGCGTCAATCACTGCACCGGGGAGCTGTTTTTT | CSVNHCTGELFF
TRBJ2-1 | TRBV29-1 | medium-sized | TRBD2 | TGCAGCTCCGACGGGGGGGCTTACTCCTACAATGAGCAGTTCTTC | CSSDGGAYSYNEQFF
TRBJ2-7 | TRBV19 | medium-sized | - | TGTGCCAGTAGTATTGAGACAGGACCCTACGAGCAGTACTTC | CASSIETGPYEQYF
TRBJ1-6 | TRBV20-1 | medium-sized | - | TGCAGTGCTACTCATGACAGGTTGGGTACTTCACCCCTCCACTTT | CSATHDRLGTSPLHF
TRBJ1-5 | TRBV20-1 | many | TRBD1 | TGCAGTGCTAGGGGAGGGACAGGGGAACAGCCCCAGCATTTT | CSARGGTGEQPQHF
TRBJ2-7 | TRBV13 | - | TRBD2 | TGTGCCAGCAGTTCACCGGGACTAGCGGGAGGCTACGAGCAGTACTTC | CASSSPGLAGGYEQYF
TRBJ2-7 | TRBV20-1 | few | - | TGCAGTGCTAGGGGACCTATTTTCGAGCAGTACTTC | CSARGPIFEQYF
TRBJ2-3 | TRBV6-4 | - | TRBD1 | TGTGCCAGCAGTGAATTGCCGGGACAGGGCACAGATACGCAGTATTTT | CASSELPGQGTDTQYF
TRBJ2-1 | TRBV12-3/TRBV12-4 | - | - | TGTGCCAGCAGCCTAGCCTATGAGCAGTTCTTC | CASSLAYEQFF
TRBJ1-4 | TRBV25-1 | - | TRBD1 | TGTGCCAGCAGTGCGACAGGGAGGGGTGAAAAACTGTTTTTT | CASSATGRGEKLFF
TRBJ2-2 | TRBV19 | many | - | TGTGCCAGTAGGTGGGCAACCGGGGAGCTGTTTTTT | CASRWATGELFF
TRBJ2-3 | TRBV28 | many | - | TGTGCCAGCAGTTTACCCTCTCACCTCACAGATACGCAGTATTTT | CASSLPSHLTDTQYF
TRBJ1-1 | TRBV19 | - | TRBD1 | TGTGCCAGCGCGACAGGGTTGTACACTGAAGCTTCCTTT | CASATGLYTEASF
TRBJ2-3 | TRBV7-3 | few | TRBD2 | TGTGCCAGCAGCTTAGCGGGAGCAGATACGCAGTATTTT | CASSLAGADTQYF
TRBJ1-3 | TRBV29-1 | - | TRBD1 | TGCAGCGTTCGGGAACAGGGGATTGTCCCTGGAAACACCATATATTTT | CSVREQGIVPGNTIYF
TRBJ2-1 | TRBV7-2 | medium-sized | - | TGTGCCAGCAGCCGCGACCGTTGGCGTGAGCAGTTCTTC | CASSRDRWREQFF
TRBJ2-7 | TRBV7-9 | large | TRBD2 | TGTGCCAGCAGCGGGACTAGCGGGGGGGCCTACGAGCAGTACTTC | CASSGTSGGAYEQYF
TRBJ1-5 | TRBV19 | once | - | TGTGCCAGTAACCCACGGAGGGGTCAGCCCCAGCATTTT | CASNPRRGQPQHF
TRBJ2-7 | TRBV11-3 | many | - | TGTGCCGGCAGCTCCAAGCCTAGCCCAGCCTACGAGCAGTACTTC | CAGSSKPSPAYEQYF
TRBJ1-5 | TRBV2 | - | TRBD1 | TGTGCCAGTACAGGGGTTAGCAATCAGCCCCAGCATTTT | CASTGVSNQPQHF
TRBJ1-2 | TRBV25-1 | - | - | TGTGCCAGCAGTGTACCCGGGACCTATATTAATGCGGATGGCTACACCTTC | CASSVPGTYINADGYTF
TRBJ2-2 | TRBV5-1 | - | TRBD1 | TGCGCCAGCAGCCCAGGACAGGGGCTAGACACCGGGGAGCTGTTTTTT | CASSPGQGLDTGELFF
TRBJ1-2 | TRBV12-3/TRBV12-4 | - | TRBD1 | TGTGCCAGCAGTGAAACCGGGACAGGTTCGTACGGCTACACCTTC | CASSETGTGSYGYTF
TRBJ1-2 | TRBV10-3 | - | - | TGTGCCATCAGTGAGTCGGGCAGGGCGAACTATGGCTACACCTTC | CAISESGRANYGYTF
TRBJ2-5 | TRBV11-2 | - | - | TGTGCCAGCAGCTTAGGGAGCAGGCAGGGGGAGACCCAGTACTTC | CASSLGSRQGETQYF
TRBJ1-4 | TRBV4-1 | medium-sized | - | TGCGCCAGCAGCCGAGGACCGGGAGATAATGAAAAACTGTTTTTT | CASSRGPGDNEKLFF
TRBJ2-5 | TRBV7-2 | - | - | TGTGCCAGCAACGCGGGCAGGAGGGGAGGTCAAGAGACCCAGTACTTC | CASNAGRRGGQETQYF
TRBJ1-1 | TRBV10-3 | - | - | TGTGCCATCAAAGAGAACACTGAAGCTTTCTTT | CAIKENTEAFF
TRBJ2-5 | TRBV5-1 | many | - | TGCGCCAGCAGCTTGTTTGTCGGGGAGACCCAGTACTTC | CASSLFVGETQYF
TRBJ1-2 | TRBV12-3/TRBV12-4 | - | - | TGTGCCAGCAGTTTGGGGGTCGATGGGAACACCTTC | CASSLGVDGNTF
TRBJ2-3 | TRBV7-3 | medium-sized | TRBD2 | TGTGCCAGCAGCTTAAGTGGGACTAGCGGCACAGATACGCAGTATTTT | CASSLSGTSGTDTQYF
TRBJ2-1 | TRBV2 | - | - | TGTGCCAGCAGTGGAAGTAGAGTCAATGAGCAGTTCTTC | CASSGSRVNEQFF
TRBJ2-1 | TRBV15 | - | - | TGTGCCACCAGCAGAGATAGAGACAATGAGCAGTTCTTC | CATSRDRDNEQFF
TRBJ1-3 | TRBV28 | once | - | TGTGCCAGCAGCCGGGCGGGTCAAACAAACACCATATATTTT | CASSRAGQTNTIYF
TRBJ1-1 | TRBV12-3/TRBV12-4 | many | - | TGTGCCAGCAGCTCAGGGAGGAACACTGAAGCTTTCTTT | CASSSGRNTEAFF
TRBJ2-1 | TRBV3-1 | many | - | TGTGCCAGCAGTTTAGCGGACAATGAGCAGTTCTTC | CASSLADNEQFF
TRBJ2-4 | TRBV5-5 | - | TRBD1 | TGTGCCAGCAGCTTGGTGACAGGGGGGACGGCCAAAAACATTCAGTACTTC | CASSLVTGGTAKNIQYF
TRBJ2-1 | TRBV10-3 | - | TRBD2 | TGTGCCATCAGTGAGTCAGGGCTAGCGGGAGCAATTAATGAGCAGTTCTTC | CAISESGLAGAINEQFF
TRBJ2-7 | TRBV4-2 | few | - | TGTGCCAGCAGCCAAGACGGCTTTTACGAGCAGTACTTC | CASSQDGFYEQYF
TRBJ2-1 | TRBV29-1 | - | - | TGCAGCGTTGAGGCGGGCAATGAGCAGTTCTTC | CSVEAGNEQFF